Below are 15 T cell receptor beta chains sequenced from a single sample in a study of neoadjuvant anti-PD-1 for oral cavity cancer. Clones were read by immunoSEQ multiplex PCR, and TCRdb kept only the in-frame ones, dropping some. This sample has 80,000 to 95,000 clones, with approximately 84% found just once. Sequenced here: PBMCs, sampled before nivolumab (anti-PD-1) treatment. These receptors were obtained from a person aged 40 to 85 with oral cavity squamous cell carcinoma.

CDR3 loop: CASSVAFEDTQYF. CDR3 nucleotide sequence: TGTGCCAGCAGCGTAGCCTTCGAAGATACGCAGTATTTT. The chain joins TRBV9 to TRBJ2-3; no clear D gene. Germline V CDR1 and CDR2: SGDLS, YYNGEE. The length of the CDR3 is 13 residues. Trimming stripped 0 bases from V and 5 bases from J, with 7 bases between.

This sequence joins TRBV29-1 and TRBJ2-1; 7 bases map to TRBD1. Germline V gene data show CDR1 as SQVTM and CDR2 as ANQGSEA. This CDR3 contains 14 residues. Germline trimming cut 0 bases from V and 2 bases from J; bases unmatched to any gene: 1. In nucleotides, the CDR3 is TGCAGCGTTGAAGATAGGGGGCCCTACAATGAGCAGTTCTTC. As protein: CSVEDRGPYNEQFF.

At least ten counts were recorded for this clone. The rearrangement uses TRBV29-1 and TRBJ2-3, with a possible D match to TRBD1 (6 bases). Trimming removed 6 bases from V and 2 bases from J, with 12 bases in between. CDR3 length equals 13 residues. The germline CDR1 and CDR2 sequences are SQVTM and ANQGSEA. This CDR3 is CSVQGRVTDTQYF. DNA for the CDR3: TGCAGCGTACAGGGTCGGGTCACAGATACGCAGTATTTT.

This clone is a singleton in its sample. The chain recombines TRBV10-1 with TRBJ2-2; maybe TRBD2 (6 bases). CDR1 and CDR2 (germline): WNHNN, SYGVQD (reference sequence). Trimming shortened V by 2 bases and J by 7 bases, and 8 bases separated the two germline ends. The CDR3 sequence is 13 residues long. The CDR3 protein is CASSERGGGELFF. The CDR3 nucleotides read TGCGCCAGCAGTGAGAGGGGAGGCGGGGAGCTGTTTTTT.

The chain recombines TRBV7-2 with TRBJ2-2; D possibly matches TRBD1 or TRBD2 (5 bases each). The V and J ends lost 7 bases and 4 bases respectively, with 13 bases between them. The CDR3 length is 14 residues. Germline lookup yields CDR1 SGHTA and CDR2 FQGNSA. CDR3 sequence reads: CASNIGTRTGELFF. The CDR3 nucleotides are TGTGCCAGCAACATCGGGACCCGCACCGGGGAGCTGTTTTTT.

This clone was picked up a small number of times. The rearrangement joins TRBV6-5 to TRBJ2-7, with D maybe TRBD1 (5 bases). The CDR3 contains 12 residues. CDR1 MNHEY and CDR2 SVGAGI come from the germline V gene. V dropped 5 bases and J dropped 6 bases, with 11 bases sitting between them. CDR3 sequence: CASSPDSLEQYF. CDR3 sequence (DNA): TGTGCCAGCAGTCCCGACAGCCTCGAGCAGTACTTC.

This chain connects TRBV6-1 to TRBJ1-1; weak D call: TRBD1 (5 bases). With 5 bases removed from V and 8 bases from J, the gap between germline ends came to 9 bases. The CDR3 consists of 11 residues. CDR1 and CDR2 from the germline V gene are MNHNS and SASEGT. CDR3 amino acids: CASSQTGEAFF. CDR3 DNA: TGTGCCAGCAGTCAAACAGGAGAAGCTTTCTTT.

CDR3 nucleotides: TGTGCCAGCAGGAGCCCGGGACAGGGGGCGCCCCCGTACTTC. This sequence encodes CASRSPGQGAPPYF. The J gene is TRBJ2-7, the V gene TRBV6-5; 12 bases line up with TRBD1. The CDR3 spans 14 residues. CDR1 and CDR2 from the germline V gene are MNHEY and SVGAGI. J was trimmed by 12 bases and V by 6 bases; bases with no gene match: 12.

The chain couples TRBV27 to TRBJ2-7; maybe TRBD2 (6 bases). The germline V gene has CDR1 MNHEY and CDR2 SMNVEV (reference sequence). V shed 4 bases and J shed 6 bases, with 22 bases lying between them. This CDR3 is 16 amino acids long. CDR3 in amino acids: CASSYSPGLSAVEQYF. The CDR3 region has the DNA TGTGCCAGCAGTTATTCTCCGGGACTCTCCGCTGTCGAGCAGTACTTC.

The chain joins TRBV6-6 to TRBJ2-7; 8 bases fit TRBD1. Germline values: CDR1 MNHNY, CDR2 SVGAGI (reference sequence). J lost 6 bases, V lost 5 bases, and 3 bases had no gene match. The CDR3 loop spans 12 amino acids. CDR3 nucleotides: TGTGCCAGCAGTACTACAGGGGGCGAGCAGTACTTC. Its protein product is CASSTTGGEQYF.

To note about this clone: It is likely a read error, because the conserved phenylalanine at the end of the CDR3 is missing. The DNA is omitted, as the CDR3 cannot be located on it reliably, and the CDR3 follows TCRdb's listing. CDR3 in amino acids: CTSRIRQGL. The chain couples TRBV1 to TRBJ1-2; the D segment call TRBD1 is taken from the table without a DNA check. TRBV1 is flagged as a pseudogene. From its first to its last residue, the CDR3 has 9 amino acids.

V and J are TRBV6-5 and TRBJ2-5; 11 positions match TRBD2. V lost 6 bases, J lost 5 bases, and 5 bases stayed unmatched. CDR3 size: 14 residues. The germline V gene encodes CDR1 MNHEY and CDR2 SVGAGI. DNA for the CDR3: TGTGCCAGCAGAGTAGCGGGAGGGAGGGAGACCCAGTACTTC. It encodes CASRVAGGRETQYF.

This clone has more than one count but fewer than ten. The chain is built from TRBV2 and TRBJ2-3; unclear D gene. V was shortened by 4 bases and J by 2 bases, with 1 base between the two germline ends. CDR3 length: 11 amino acids. The germline V gene has CDR1 SNHLY and CDR2 FYNNEI. CDR3 amino acids: CASSVTDTQYF. CDR3 in DNA: TGTGCCAGCAGTGTCACAGATACGCAGTATTTT.

J is TRBJ2-7 and V is TRBV27, with 7 bases identical to TRBD1. Germline CDR1 reads MNHEY; CDR2 reads SMNVEV (reference sequence). With V trimmed by 2 bases and J by 3 bases, 4 bases remained unmatched. This CDR3 spans 14 amino acids. This CDR3 is CASSLGQAYYEQYF. CDR3 DNA: TGTGCCAGCAGTTTAGGACAGGCCTACTACGAGCAGTACTTC.

The genes are TRBV10-3 and TRBJ1-2; D not certain. Germline V lookup: CDR1 ENHRY, CDR2 SYGVKD. V shed 0 bases and J shed 4 bases, with 6 bases lying between them. CDR3 length equals 13 residues. CDR3 region: CAISESVIYGYTF. The CDR3 DNA is TGTGCCATCAGTGAGTCCGTCATCTATGGCTACACCTTC.